This entry features one T cell receptor (beta chain) sequence. The data derive from a study of T-cell memory formation after mild COVID-19. TCRdb reprocessed the 5' RACE reads with MiXCR, giving one entry per CDR3 protein. The sample has around 250,000 distinct CDR3 sequences, about a sixth seen once. J gave up 3 bases and V 0 bases, and 6 bases lay outside the gene matches. The CDR3 runs 17 residues. CDR1 SGHRS and CDR2 YFSETQ come from the germline V gene. The source is a man between 18 and 35 years old who had mild COVID-19 (a few samples of this study predate the infection). Cell type and time point are not known. The V gene is TRBV5-1, the J gene TRBJ2-5; the match to TRBD1 covers 12 bases. Sequences were obtained from PBMCs or a T cell subset sorted from them (not recorded which). CDR3 bases: TGCGCCAGCAGCTTGGTAGCGGGACAGGGGGCTGAAGAGACCCAGTACTTC. Amino acid sequence: CASSLVAGQGAEETQYF. The variable domain in full, with the rest retrieved from reference TRBV5-1 and TRBJ2-5, is KAGVTQTPRYLIKTRGQQVTLSCSPISGHRSVSWYQQTPGQGLQFLFEYFSETQRNKGNFPGRFSGRQFSNSRSEMNVSTLELGDSALYLCASSLVAGQGAEETQYFGPGTRLLVL.